The 32 T cell receptor beta chains given below trace back to one sample, sequenced in a study of T-cell memory formation after mild COVID-19. TCRdb re-called the 5' RACE reads with MiXCR, one entry per CDR3 protein. The data hold some 310,000 distinct CDR3 sequences, with more than 20% observed a single time. Sequencing was performed on PBMCs or a T cell subset sorted from them (not recorded which). All receptors come from a man between 18 and 35 years old who had mild COVID-19 (a few samples of this study predate the infection). Cell type and time point are not known.

This clonotype was detected only a few times. The rearrangement joins TRBV7-2 to TRBJ2-5; 8 bases agree with TRBD2. Germline CDR1 reads SGHTA; CDR2 reads FQGNSA. This CDR3 is built from 14 residues. The V gene end was trimmed by 5 bases and the J gene end by 6 bases; junction bases not matched to a gene: 8. Written as DNA, the CDR3 is TGTGCCAGCAGCCCCCCCCGGGGGGGCCAGACCCAGTACTTC. This sequence encodes CASSPPRGGQTQYF.

This chain uses TRBV6-5 with TRBJ2-1; D might be TRBD1 (6 bases). The germline V and J ends were trimmed by 4 bases and 11 bases, with 15 bases remaining between them. Germline V gene sequence: CDR1 MNHEY, CDR2 SVGAGI. The CDR3 totals 13 residues. CDR3: CASSSGTKEKQFF. For the CDR3, the DNA is TGTGCCAGCAGTTCCGGGACAAAGGAAAAGCAGTTCTTC.

The rearrangement uses TRBV5-1 and TRBJ2-7; the D is unclear. The germline CDR1 and CDR2 sequences are SGHRS and YFSETQ. The CDR3 loop spans 12 amino acids. V shed 4 bases and J shed 5 bases, with 10 bases lying between them. In nucleotides, the CDR3 is TGCGCCAGCAGCCTCGAGCCCCACGAGCAGTACTTC. As protein: CASSLEPHEQYF.

The chain carries TRBV2 and TRBJ2-7; weak D call: TRBD1 (6 bases). Germline CDR1 and CDR2: SNHLY and FYNNEI. CDR3 length: 13 amino acids. V was clipped by 6 bases and J by 6 bases, with 15 bases between them. The CDR3: CASRPTGFTEQYV. The CDR3 DNA sequence: TGTGCCAGCAGACCCACAGGGTTCACCGAGCAGTACGTC.

The chain links TRBV6-2 or TRBV6-3 to TRBJ1-2, with D tentatively TRBD1 (6 bases). V was pared by 9 bases and J by 8 bases, with 19 bases between. This CDR3 spans 13 amino acids. CDR1 and CDR2 from the germline V gene are MNHEY and SVGEGT. In nucleotides, the CDR3 is TGTGCCAGTAACGCCGCAGGGGCGCTCGGCTACACCTTC. Translation gives CASNAAGALGYTF.

This clonotype has more than one count but fewer than ten. The chain is built from TRBV6-5 and TRBJ2-3, with D perhaps being TRBD1 or TRBD2 (6 bases each). The V and J ends lost 9 bases and 5 bases respectively, with 21 bases between them. Germline assignment: CDR1 MNHEY and CDR2 SVGAGI. The CDR3 consists of 15 residues. The CDR3 nucleotides are TGTGCCAGTAAGACGTGGGGGGCGAGTGTAGATACGCAGTATTTT. Encoded protein: CASKTWGASVDTQYF.

V gene TRBV12-3 or TRBV12-4 combines with J gene TRBJ1-2; TRBD1 aligns across 8 bases. Trimming removed 5 bases from V and 4 bases from J; junction bases left unmatched: 0. This CDR3 region has 12 residues. CDR3 sequence: CASSTGGYGYTF. CDR3 nucleotide sequence: TGTGCCAGCAGTACAGGGGGCTATGGCTACACCTTC.

The table lists this clonotype with a few counts. V usage is TRBV12-3 or TRBV12-4 and J usage is TRBJ1-4; D possibly corresponds to TRBD1 (5 bases). CDR3 length equals 14 residues. The V end was cut by 4 bases, the J end by 8 bases, with 14 bases between. For the CDR3, the DNA is TGTGCCAGCAGTTATAGGCAGGGAGGCGAAAAACTGTTTTTT. Protein product: CASSYRQGGEKLFF.

This clonotype showed up just a few times. The V and J genes are TRBV19 and TRBJ1-6, with D perhaps TRBD1 (5 bases). Trimming left V 3 bases short and J 9 bases short, with 9 bases between. The CDR3 consists of 13 residues. CDR1 is LNHDA and CDR2 is SQIVND in the germline V gene (reference sequence). CDR3 residues: CASSIPGGSPLHF. In DNA form, the CDR3 reads TGTGCCAGTAGTATCCCCGGGGGTTCACCCCTCCACTTT.

This clonotype has a count of ten or more. The rearrangement uses TRBV7-2 and TRBJ2-7; 10 positions agree with TRBD2. The trim removed 4 bases at V and 3 bases at J, leaving 6 bases unmatched. Germline V lookup: CDR1 SGHTA, CDR2 FQGNSA. This CDR3 is built from 15 residues. CDR3 loop: CASSSTSGAFYEQYF. The CDR3, as DNA: TGTGCCAGCAGCTCAACTAGCGGGGCTTTCTACGAGCAGTACTTC.

The rearrangement uses TRBV5-6 and TRBJ2-7, with a weak D call TRBD2 (6 bases). The CDR3 sequence is 14 residues long. V was clipped by 2 bases and J by 2 bases, with 11 bases between them. Germline loops: CDR1 SGHDT, CDR2 YYEEEE. CDR3 protein: CASSFRGRPYEQYF. The CDR3 nucleotides read TGTGCCAGCAGCTTTCGAGGGAGGCCCTACGAGCAGTACTTC.

The chain has TRBV24-1 and TRBJ2-3, with 7 bases lining up with TRBD1. V trimming: 4 bases; J trimming: 5 bases; junction bases outside the gene matches: 8. The CDR3 is made up of 15 amino acids. The germline V gene encodes CDR1 KGHDR and CDR2 SFDVKD. The DNA of the CDR3 is TGTGCCACCAGTGACACCAGGGGGTCAGGAGATACGCAGTATTTT. Translation gives CATSDTRGSGDTQYF.

This clonotype was found many times. The J gene is TRBJ1-5, the V gene TRBV4-3; D unclear. The CDR3 sequence is 15 residues long. V lost 4 bases and J 5 bases, leaving 15 bases between the germline ends. CDR1 and CDR2 from the germline V gene are LGHNA and YSLEER. In nucleotides, the CDR3 is TGCGCCAGCAGCCTTAGGGTAGCCCTCGATCAGCCCCAGCATTTT. It translates to CASSLRVALDQPQHF.

CDR3 in DNA: TGTGCCATCAGTGCTACAGGATCTGACGAGCAGTACGTC. This encodes CAISATGSDEQYV. The chain employs TRBV10-3 and TRBJ2-7; weak D call: TRBD1 (5 bases). Germline values: CDR1 ENHRY, CDR2 SYGVKD. CDR3 size: 13 residues. Trimming cost V 4 bases and J 5 bases, with 12 bases left between them.

This clonotype was recorded a few times. This chain links TRBV6-1 with TRBJ2-3, with 11 bases identical to TRBD2. The CDR3 runs to 16 residues. CDR1 is MNHNS, CDR2 SASEGT, per germline. V shed 1 base and J 6 bases; nucleotides not matched to a gene: 6. The CDR3 loop is CASSEGSGGAIDTQYF. For the CDR3, the DNA is TGTGCCAGCAGTGAAGGTAGCGGGGGGGCCATCGATACGCAGTATTTT.

This clonotype turned up a few times. The rearrangement joins TRBV7-2 to TRBJ1-5; TRBD1 aligns across 7 bases. V shed 5 bases, J shed 6 bases, and the junction held 10 bases outside the gene matches. Germline V gene data show CDR1 as SGHTA and CDR2 as FQGNSA. The CDR3 length is 15 residues. The CDR3, as DNA: TGTGCCAGCAGCCGCCAGGGGGGGGCGGGTCAGCCCCAGCATTTT. Amino acids: CASSRQGGAGQPQHF.

This clonotype turned up a few times. The V call is TRBV25-1, the J call TRBJ1-4, with no clear D. The CDR3 totals 16 residues. V lost 0 bases and J lost 0, with 8 bases in between. Germline loops: CDR1 MGHDK, CDR2 SYGVNS. CDR3 in DNA: TGTGCCAGCAGTGAATATAAGTCTGCAACTAATGAAAAACTGTTTTTT. Amino acid sequence: CASSEYKSATNEKLFF.

The gene calls are TRBV5-1 and TRBJ2-1; 8 bases agree with TRBD2. With 4 bases clipped from V and 9 bases from J, the junction kept 12 bases outside the gene matches. CDR3 size: 15 residues. Germline CDR1 is SGHRS and CDR2 is YFSETQ. CDR3 bases: TGCGCCAGCAGCCCGCTAGCGGGTGCGCTTGGTGAGCAGTTCTTC. Protein product: CASSPLAGALGEQFF.

This clonotype was recorded a few times. V gene TRBV11-2 combines with J gene TRBJ2-3; 8 bases are shared with TRBD1. Germline V CDR1 and CDR2: SGHAT, FQNNGV. The CDR3 runs 15 residues. With 3 bases clipped from V and 5 bases from J, the junction kept 7 bases outside the gene matches. In DNA, the CDR3 is TGTGCCAGCAGCTTCCCAGGGGGCGCGGGAGATACGCAGTATTTT. This codes for CASSFPGGAGDTQYF.

Only a few counts were recorded for this clonotype. The J gene is TRBJ2-7, the V gene TRBV24-1, with 9 bases lining up with TRBD1. The germline gives CDR1 KGHDR, CDR2 SFDVKD. J was trimmed by 6 bases and V by 4 bases; bases with no gene match: 9. This CDR3 has 15 amino acids. In nucleotides, the CDR3 is TGTGCCACCAGTGACCCCGGACAGGGGAAAGGCGAGCAGTACTTC. It specifies CATSDPGQGKGEQYF.

V gene TRBV5-1 combines with J gene TRBJ2-5; D not certain. Germline values: CDR1 SGHRS, CDR2 YFSETQ. The CDR3 covers 11 residues. The germline V and J ends were trimmed by 2 bases and 7 bases, with 6 bases remaining between them. The CDR3 sequence: CASSFGWTQYF. The CDR3 DNA reads as TGCGCCAGCAGCTTTGGATGGACCCAGTACTTC.

The chain is built from TRBV2 and TRBJ1-5, with D perhaps TRBD1 (5 bases). The CDR3 sequence is 14 residues long. Trimming stripped 6 bases from V and 0 bases from J, with 9 bases between. Germline V gives CDR1 SNHLY, CDR2 FYNNEI. This CDR3 is CASRRDYSNQPQHF. CDR3 bases: TGTGCCAGCAGGAGGGACTATAGCAATCAGCCCCAGCATTTT.

This rearrangement joins TRBV2 to TRBJ2-7, with 9 bases fitting TRBD1. In germline, CDR1 is SNHLY, CDR2 FYNNEI. The CDR3 runs to 14 residues. The junction had 7 bases not matched to a gene; V was cut back by 6 bases and J by 4 bases. The CDR3 region is CASRPGQGPYEQYV. The DNA for the CDR3 is TGTGCCAGCAGGCCGGGACAGGGACCTTACGAGCAGTACGTC.

This clonotype has a handful of counts. The chain links TRBV5-1 to TRBJ2-7; tentative D call: TRBD2 (5 bases). The germline gives CDR1 SGHRS, CDR2 YFSETQ. Trimming shortened V by 3 bases and J by 0 bases, and 7 bases separated the two germline ends. There are 13 residues in the CDR3. The CDR3, as DNA: TGCGCCAGCAGCTGGGAGAGCTCCTACGAGCAGTACGTC. Protein: CASSWESSYEQYV.

The chain couples TRBV18 to TRBJ2-7, with TRBD1 as a possible D gene (6 bases). In germline, CDR1 is KGHSH, CDR2 LQKENI. V was clipped by 6 bases and J by 5 bases, with 11 bases between them. This CDR3 spans 12 amino acids. CDR3: CASSQNRDEQYV. Here the CDR3 DNA reads TGTGCCAGCTCCCAGAACAGGGACGAGCAGTACGTC.

This clonotype was observed at least ten times. The J gene is TRBJ1-4, the V gene TRBV29-1, with 11 bases matching TRBD1. CDR3 length equals 14 residues. The trim removed 6 bases at V and 5 bases at J, leaving 5 bases unmatched. CDR1 SQVTM and CDR2 ANQGSEA come from the germline V gene. In DNA form, the CDR3 reads TGCAGCGTCACTGGACAGGGGGCGAATGAAAAACTGTTTTTT. It codes for CSVTGQGANEKLFF. Looking up the rest from reference TRBV29-1 and TRBJ1-4 gives the full variable domain: SAVISQKPSRDICQRGTSLTIQCQVDSQVTMMFWYRQQPGQSLTLIATANQGSEATYESGFVIDKFPISRPNLTFSTLTVSNMSPEDSSIYLCSVTGQGANEKLFFGSGTQLSVL.

J is TRBJ2-2 and V is TRBV5-5; 9 bases are a match to TRBD1. The ends lost 3 bases at V and 6 bases at J; junction bases unmatched: 6. Germline V gene lookup returns CDR1 SGHKS and CDR2 YYEKEE (reference sequence). This CDR3 is 15 amino acids long. CDR3 in amino acids: CASSSGQGKAGELFF. Written as DNA, the CDR3 is TGTGCCAGCAGCTCCGGACAGGGGAAGGCCGGGGAGCTGTTTTTT.

This clonotype was seen only a few times. The chain has TRBV6-2 or TRBV6-3 and TRBJ2-7; D gene ambiguous. CDR3 length: 14 amino acids. Germline-derived CDR1 and CDR2 are MNHEY and SVGEGT. Trimming pared 5 bases from V and 8 bases from J, leaving 19 bases between. In nucleotides, the CDR3 is TGTGCCAGCAGTCCCGCCGGCAGCCAGTTTAAGCAGTACGTC. Translated, it gives CASSPAGSQFKQYV.

V is TRBV7-6 and J is TRBJ2-3, with 9 bases aligning to TRBD1. V lost 6 bases to trimming and J lost 2 bases; unmatched junction nucleotides: 9. The CDR3 sequence is 16 residues long. The germline V gene encodes CDR1 SGHVS and CDR2 FNYEAQ. Here the CDR3 reads CASRRTRDRVTDTQYF. The CDR3 DNA is TGTGCCAGCAGGCGCACCAGGGACAGGGTCACAGATACGCAGTATTTT.

This sequence joins TRBV6-4 and TRBJ1-5; unclear D gene. Germline CDR1 reads MRHNA; CDR2 reads SNTAGT. The CDR3 spans 14 residues. V lost 3 bases to trimming and J lost 2 bases, with 8 bases between them. CDR3 in DNA: TGTGCCAGCAGTGATGTGTCGGGCAATCAGCCCCAGCATTTT. The encoded protein is CASSDVSGNQPQHF.

The chain carries TRBV7-2 and TRBJ2-1; TRBD2 matches 10 bases. V lost 2 bases, J lost 9 bases, and 10 bases stayed unmatched. The CDR3 has 16 residues. The germline CDR1 and CDR2 sequences are SGHTA and FQGNSA. The CDR3 coding sequence is TGTGCCAGCAGCTTAACCCGTAGCGGGGGGTTTCGTGAGCAGTTCTTC. Translation: CASSLTRSGGFREQFF.

The rearrangement uses TRBV5-1 and TRBJ2-2; TRBD2 aligns across 12 bases. Germline V lookup: CDR1 SGHRS, CDR2 YFSETQ. The CDR3 spans 16 residues. V lost 4 bases and J lost 1; bases outside the gene matches: 2. The CDR3: CASSGGLAGNTGELFF. The DNA of the CDR3 is TGCGCCAGCAGCGGGGGACTAGCGGGGAACACCGGGGAGCTGTTTTTT. Full variable domain (outside the CDR3, taken from reference TRBV5-1 and TRBJ2-2): KAGVTQTPRYLIKTRGQQVTLSCSPISGHRSVSWYQQTPGQGLQFLFEYFSETQRNKGNFPGRFSGRQFSNSRSEMNVSTLELGDSALYLCASSGGLAGNTGELFFGEGSRLTVL.